A single sample is the source of the 2 T cell receptor beta chains below, sequenced in a study of T-cell memory formation after mild COVID-19. Each CDR3 protein is one row after TCRdb ran MiXCR on the 5' RACE reads. The sample lists approximately 60,000 distinct CDR3 sequences, 9% to 9.5% occurring once. The specimen was PBMCs or a T cell subset sorted from them (not recorded which). The receptors come from a young man who had mild COVID-19 (a few samples of this study predate the infection). Cell type and time point are not known.

A few counts support this clonotype. V and J are TRBV4-3 and TRBJ1-2; D unresolved. The germline V gene has CDR1 LGHNA and CDR2 YSLEER. This CDR3 region has 15 residues. The ends were cut back, 0 bases at V and 4 bases at J, with 12 bases in the middle. The CDR3 sequence: CASSQELGRSYGYTF. The CDR3 DNA follows: TGCGCCAGCAGCCAAGAGCTTGGGCGATCCTATGGCTACACCTTC.

The rearrangement uses TRBV5-1 and TRBJ2-2, with TRBD1 matching 7 bases. After removal of 4 bases from V and 4 bases from J, the junction contained 7 bases not matched to a gene. Germline values: CDR1 SGHRS, CDR2 YFSETQ. The CDR3 is 15 amino acids. The CDR3 sequence is CASSVPTGVTGELFF. As DNA, the CDR3 is TGCGCCAGCAGCGTTCCCACAGGGGTCACCGGGGAGCTGTTTTTT.